These T cell receptor beta chains were read from a single sample in a study of spatial heterogeneity in lung cancer. One entry per CDR3 protein, called by TCRdb with MiXCR from the 5' RACE reads. In the table there are about 4,200 distinct CDR3 sequences, around 7.9% of which are singletons. The source was lung tumor tissue, collected at surgery. Receptors originate from a male donor with early-stage non-small cell lung cancer. The CDR3 runs from the conserved cysteine through the conserved F or W. D genes are given only for firm matches. Expanded clones are given a class, and other clones once, few, many or no size at all.

>NA|TRBV28|14|TRBJ2-1|medium-sized
CASSLPSGNNEQFF
TGTGCCAGCAGTCTCCCCTCAGGAAACAATGAGCAGTTCTTC
>TRBD2|TRBV7-2|15|TRBJ2-7|medium-sized
CASSPGLAASYEQYF
TGTGCCAGCAGCCCCGGCCTAGCGGCCTCCTACGAGCAGTACTTC
>NA|TRBV6-2/TRBV6-3|15|TRBJ2-3|NA
CASSPGTPLTDTQYF
TGTGCCAGCAGTCCGGGGACACCCCTTACAGATACGCAGTATTTT
>TRBD2|TRBV9|16|TRBJ2-3|NA
CASSGRGTSGQDTQYF
TGTGCCAGCAGCGGGAGGGGCACTAGCGGTCAGGATACGCAGTATTTT
>TRBD1|TRBV2|15|TRBJ2-1|NA
CASRMDRVPYNEQFF
TGTGCCAGCAGGATGGACAGGGTCCCCTACAATGAGCAGTTCTTC
>TRBD2|TRBV5-1|12|TRBJ2-1|many
CASSISGGEQFF
TGCGCCAGCAGCATTTCGGGAGGTGAGCAGTTCTTC
>NA|TRBV20-1|14|TRBJ2-3|NA
CSAPRLGITDTQYF
TGCAGTGCTCCCCGACTTGGAATCACAGATACGCAGTATTTT
>NA|TRBV7-2|11|TRBJ2-1|medium-sized
CASTRVAEQFF
TGTGCCAGCACCCGAGTGGCTGAGCAGTTCTTC
>NA|TRBV19|12|TRBJ2-2|medium-sized
CASNVYAGELFF
TGTGCCAGTAACGTATACGCCGGGGAGCTGTTTTTT
>NA|TRBV19|14|TRBJ2-2|medium-sized
CASRPGTGAGELFF
TGTGCCAGTAGGCCCGGGACGGGGGCCGGGGAGCTGTTTTTT
>NA|TRBV5-1|13|TRBJ1-5|medium-sized
CASSPEGNQPQHF
TGCGCCAGCAGCCCCGAGGGTAATCAGCCCCAGCATTTT
>NA|TRBV28|15|TRBJ2-1|many
CASSSPGVLYNEQFF
TGTGCCAGCAGTTCCCCCGGGGTCCTCTACAATGAGCAGTTCTTC
>TRBD1|TRBV11-1|14|TRBJ2-7|large
CASSSGTGYYEQYF
TGTGCCAGCAGCTCTGGGACAGGGTACTACGAGCAGTACTTC
>NA|TRBV6-1|14|TRBJ1-5|medium-sized
CASSERIGIQPQHF
TGTGCCAGCAGTGAAAGGATAGGGATTCAGCCCCAGCATTTT
>NA|TRBV7-9|14|TRBJ1-5|medium-sized
CASSFEGEGQPQHF
TGTGCCAGCAGCTTCGAGGGTGAGGGTCAGCCCCAGCATTTT
>NA|TRBV2|16|TRBJ2-1|medium-sized
CASRLEGVGSYNEQFF
TGTGCCAGCAGGCTCGAGGGGGTCGGGTCCTACAATGAGCAGTTCTTC
>TRBD1|TRBV30|12|TRBJ1-1|NA
CAGTRGNTEAFF
TGTGCCGGAACCAGGGGGAATACTGAAGCTTTCTTT
>TRBD1|TRBV12-5|16|TRBJ2-2|medium-sized
CASGPDRVTNTGELFF
TGTGCTAGTGGACCCGACAGGGTGACGAACACCGGGGAGCTGTTTTTT
>NA|TRBV24-1|15|TRBJ2-3|many
CATSESGHGTDTQYF
TGTGCCACCAGTGAGTCAGGGCACGGCACAGATACGCAGTATTTT
>TRBD2|TRBV5-1|15|TRBJ2-3|NA
CASSTTSVDTDTQYF
TGCGCCAGCAGCACGACTAGCGTAGACACAGATACGCAGTATTTT
>TRBD2|TRBV20-1|17|TRBJ2-1|many
CSARTSGRDSSYNEQFF
TGCAGTGCTAGAACTAGCGGGAGGGATAGCTCCTACAATGAGCAGTTCTTC
>NA|TRBV6-6|13|TRBJ1-2|medium-sized
CASVDRVWSGYTF
TGTGCCAGCGTGGATAGGGTATGGAGTGGCTACACCTTC